This TCR beta chain appears in the sequencing data of a study of post-analysis software for immune sequencing data (dated by TCRdb to between 2014 and 2016). For the study in its entirety: Recorded disease courses included relapsing-remitting, secondary progressive and progressive-relapsing multiple sclerosis, with some patients lacking subtype annotation. Patient repertoires were compared against roughly 10 previously published healthy control repertoires from donors aged about 6 to 27 years. A subset of samples was prepared in parallel using single-end sample barcoding, then pooled and co-amplified after Illumina adapter ligation.

Concerning this clonotype itself: Its specific antigen is unknown. At one end the junction does not follow the germline gene, possibly because of a read error.

Inclusive of the bounding cysteine and phenylalanine, the CDR3 is 12 residues long. The retained sequence is limited to the CDR3, 36 bases, with the frame set at the first base. The germline V gene gives CDR1 as SGHTA and CDR2 as FQGNSA. Libraries were built with PCR. Data came from an Illumina HiSeq 2500. Unique molecular identifiers were incorporated into TCR beta cDNA libraries to reduce PCR and sequencing biases. About 500,000 cDNA molecules were obtained per 1 to 10 million input T cells, so each molecule approximated one T cell. The patient libraries were prepared and sequenced using the same protocol as the earlier healthy control dataset. Within a given batch, samples were prepared together, multiplexed and sequenced on the same HiSeq lane. Under the source paper's analysis protocol: MIGEC handled the raw barcoded reads, throwing out single-read molecular identifier groups before consensus assembly and CDR3 extraction. VDJtools was used for post-analysis of the clonotype tables, with diversity normalized by down-sampling every dataset to the smallest sample size. To correct batch-related cross-sample contamination, repertoire overlap clustering matched CDR3 amino acid sequences but not nucleotide sequences. TCRdb reanalyzed the raw reads on its own, using fastp at Q25 for trimming and MiXCR for clone calling, and kept in-frame beta chains. CDR3 protein duplicates are merged, each entry listing the most common genes and DNA. What appears here as the V and J calls and clone size reflects TCRdb's work, not the paper's. Here the sample has approximately 730,000 distinct CDR3 sequences; about 27% occur a single time. Jointly, the top ten make up roughly 0.57% of the sample.

To demonstrate the VDJtools post-analysis software, TCR beta repertoires were profiled from the peripheral blood of about a dozen young patients with multiple sclerosis. The multiple sclerosis patients were children and adolescents between roughly 6 and 17 years of age. The study at large found these results: Direct clustering with F measure revealed strong co-clustering of samples prepared in the same batch, which led to a batch-effect correction. The control group was slightly older than the multiple sclerosis patient group. Patients showed significantly higher frequencies than controls for about five TRBV segments, among them TRBV5-6, TRBV5-1 and TRBV20-1. Significantly lower normalized Chao1 diversity was found in multiple sclerosis patients than in controls, suggesting substantial peripheral T-cell clonal expansion.

The TCR comes from a girl between 5 and 17 years old with multiple sclerosis. The source material was blood. Rearrangement joined TRBV7-2 to TRBJ2-7; no D gene is confidently identified. The J call is in doubt because the DNA end fits TRBJ2-5 better. The nucleotides read TGTGCCAGCAGCTTATACCAAGGGACCCAGTACTTC. Its protein reads: CASSLYQGTQYF.